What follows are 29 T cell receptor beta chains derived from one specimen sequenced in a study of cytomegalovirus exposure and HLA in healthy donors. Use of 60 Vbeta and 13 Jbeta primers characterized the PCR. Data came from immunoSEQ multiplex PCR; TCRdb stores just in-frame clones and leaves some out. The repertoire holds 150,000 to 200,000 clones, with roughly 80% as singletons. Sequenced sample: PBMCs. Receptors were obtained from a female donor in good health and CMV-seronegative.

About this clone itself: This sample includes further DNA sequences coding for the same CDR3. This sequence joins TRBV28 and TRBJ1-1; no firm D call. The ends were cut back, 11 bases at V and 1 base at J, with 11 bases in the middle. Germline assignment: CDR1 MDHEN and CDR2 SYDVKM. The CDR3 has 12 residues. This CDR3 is CASSSGNTEAFF. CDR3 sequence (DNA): TGTGCCTCTAGCTCCGGGAACACTGAAGCTTTCTTT.

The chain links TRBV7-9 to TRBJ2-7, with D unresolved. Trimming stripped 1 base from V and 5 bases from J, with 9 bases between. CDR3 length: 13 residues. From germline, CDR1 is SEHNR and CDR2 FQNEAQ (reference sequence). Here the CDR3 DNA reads TGTGCCAGCAGCTTAGGTCGGGTGGACGAGCAGTACTTC. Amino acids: CASSLGRVDEQYF.

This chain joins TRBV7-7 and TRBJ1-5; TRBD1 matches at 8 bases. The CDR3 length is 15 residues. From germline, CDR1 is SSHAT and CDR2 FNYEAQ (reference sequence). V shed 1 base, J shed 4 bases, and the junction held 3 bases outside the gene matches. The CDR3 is CASSLGTGPNQPQHF. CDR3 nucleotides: TGTGCCAGCAGCTTAGGGACAGGGCCTAATCAGCCCCAGCATTTT.

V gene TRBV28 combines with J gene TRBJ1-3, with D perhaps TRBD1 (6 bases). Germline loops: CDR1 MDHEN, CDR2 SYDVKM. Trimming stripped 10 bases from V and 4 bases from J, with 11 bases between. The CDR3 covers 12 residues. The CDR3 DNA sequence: TGTGCCACCCGGACAGTCGGAAACACCATATATTTT. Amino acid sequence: CATRTVGNTIYF.

CDR3 in amino acids: CATSRKTVAGETQYF. CDR3 DNA sequence: TGTGCCACCAGCCGTAAGACGGTCGCAGGAGAGACCCAGTACTTC. The V and J genes are TRBV15 and TRBJ2-5; D remains unclear. CDR1 LNHNV and CDR2 YYDKDF come from the germline V gene (reference sequence). The CDR3 consists of 15 residues. V was shortened by 5 bases and J by 4 bases, with 17 bases between the two germline ends.

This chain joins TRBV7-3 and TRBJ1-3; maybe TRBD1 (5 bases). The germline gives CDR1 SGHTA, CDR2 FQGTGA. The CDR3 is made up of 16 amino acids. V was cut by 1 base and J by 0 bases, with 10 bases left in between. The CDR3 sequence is CASSLSGGTSGNTIYF. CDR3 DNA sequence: TGTGCCAGCAGCTTAAGCGGGGGAACCTCTGGAAACACCATATATTTT.

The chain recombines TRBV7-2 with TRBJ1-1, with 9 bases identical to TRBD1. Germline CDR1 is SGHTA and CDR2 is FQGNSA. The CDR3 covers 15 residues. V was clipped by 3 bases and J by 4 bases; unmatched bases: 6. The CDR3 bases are TGTGCCAGCAGCTTTCGGACAGGGGAGACCACTGAAGCTTTCTTT. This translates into CASSFRTGETTEAFF.

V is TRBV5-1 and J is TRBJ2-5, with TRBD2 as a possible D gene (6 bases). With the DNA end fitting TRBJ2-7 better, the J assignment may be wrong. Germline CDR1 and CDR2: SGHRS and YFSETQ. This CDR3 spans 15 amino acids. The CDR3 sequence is CASSLQEGISYEQYF. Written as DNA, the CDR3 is TGCGCCAGCAGCTTGCAGGAGGGGATCTCCTACGAGCAGTACTTC.

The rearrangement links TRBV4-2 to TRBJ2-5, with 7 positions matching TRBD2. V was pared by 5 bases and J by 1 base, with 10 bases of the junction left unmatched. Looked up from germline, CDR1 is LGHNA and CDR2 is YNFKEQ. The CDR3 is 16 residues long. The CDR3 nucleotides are TGTGCCAGCAGCGACGCTGCGGGAGCGACCCAAGAGACCCAGTACTTC. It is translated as CASSDAAGATQETQYF.

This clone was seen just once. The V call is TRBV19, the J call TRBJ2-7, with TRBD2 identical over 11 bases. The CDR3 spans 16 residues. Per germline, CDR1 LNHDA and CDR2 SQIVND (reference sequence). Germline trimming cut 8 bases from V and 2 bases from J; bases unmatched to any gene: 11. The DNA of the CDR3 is TGTGCCAGTGGCCTAGCGGGAGGACGCGAGACCTACGAGCAGTACTTC. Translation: CASGLAGGRETYEQYF.

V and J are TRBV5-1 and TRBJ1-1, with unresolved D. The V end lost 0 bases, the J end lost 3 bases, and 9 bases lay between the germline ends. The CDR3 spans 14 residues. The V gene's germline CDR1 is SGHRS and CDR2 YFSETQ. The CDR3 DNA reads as TGCGCCAGCAGCTTGGCGGGGAGGGACACTGAAGCTTTCTTT. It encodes CASSLAGRDTEAFF.

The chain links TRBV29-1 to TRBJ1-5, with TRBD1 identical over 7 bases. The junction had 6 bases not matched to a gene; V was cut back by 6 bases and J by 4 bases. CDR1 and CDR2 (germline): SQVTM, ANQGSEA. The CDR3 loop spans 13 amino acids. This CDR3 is CSVRDSGNQPQHF. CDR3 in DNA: TGCAGCGTCCGGGACAGTGGGAATCAGCCCCAGCATTTT. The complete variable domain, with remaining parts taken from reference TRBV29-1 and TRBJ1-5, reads SAVISQKPSRDICQRGTSLTIQCQVDSQVTMMFWYRQQPGQSLTLIATANQGSEATYESGFVIDKFPISRPNLTFSTLTVSNMSPEDSSIYLCSVRDSGNQPQHFGDGTRLSIL.

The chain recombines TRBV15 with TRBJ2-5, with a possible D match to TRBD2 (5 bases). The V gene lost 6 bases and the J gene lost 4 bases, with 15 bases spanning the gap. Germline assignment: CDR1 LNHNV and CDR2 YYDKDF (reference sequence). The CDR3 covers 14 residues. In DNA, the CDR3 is TGTGCCACCAGAGACTCGGGGAAGAGAGAGACCCAGTACTTC. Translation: CATRDSGKRETQYF.

The CDR3 protein is CASSYSSNTEAFF. The CDR3 coding sequence is TGTGCCAGCAGTTACTCGTCAAACACTGAAGCTTTCTTT. The gene calls are TRBV6-5 and TRBJ1-1; D not certain. CDR3 length equals 13 residues. The V and J ends lost 0 bases and 2 bases respectively, with 4 bases between them. Germline values: CDR1 MNHEY, CDR2 SVGAGI.

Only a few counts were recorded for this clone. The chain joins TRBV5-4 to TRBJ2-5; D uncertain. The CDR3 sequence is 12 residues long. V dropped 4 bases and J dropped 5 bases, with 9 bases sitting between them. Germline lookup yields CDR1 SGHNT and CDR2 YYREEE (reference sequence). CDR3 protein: CASSPSRETQYF. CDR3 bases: TGTGCCAGCAGCCCCTCGCGCGAGACCCAGTACTTC. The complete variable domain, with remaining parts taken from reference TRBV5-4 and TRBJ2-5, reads ETGVTQSPTHLIKTRGQQVTLRCSSQSGHNTVSWYQQALGQGPQFIFQYYREEENGRGNFPPRFSGLQFPNYSSELNVNALELDDSALYLCASSPSRETQYFGPGTRLLVL.

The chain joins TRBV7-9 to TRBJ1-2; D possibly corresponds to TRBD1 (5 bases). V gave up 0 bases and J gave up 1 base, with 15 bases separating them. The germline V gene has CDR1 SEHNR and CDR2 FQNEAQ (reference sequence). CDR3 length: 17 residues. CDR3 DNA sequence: TGTGCCAGCAGCTTAGCGCTGTCAGGGAAAAGTAACTATGGCTACACCTTC. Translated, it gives CASSLALSGKSNYGYTF.

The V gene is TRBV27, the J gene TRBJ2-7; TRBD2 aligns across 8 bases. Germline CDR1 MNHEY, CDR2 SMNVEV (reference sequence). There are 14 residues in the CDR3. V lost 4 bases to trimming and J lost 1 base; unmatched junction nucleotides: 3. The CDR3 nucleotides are TGTGCCAGCAGTTGGGGACTAGGGTCCTACGAGCAGTACTTC. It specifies CASSWGLGSYEQYF.

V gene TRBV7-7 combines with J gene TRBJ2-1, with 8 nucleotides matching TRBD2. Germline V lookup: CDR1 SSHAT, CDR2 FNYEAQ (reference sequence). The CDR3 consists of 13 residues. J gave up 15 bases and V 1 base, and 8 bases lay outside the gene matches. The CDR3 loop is CASSLDVGGEWFF. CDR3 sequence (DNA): TGTGCCAGCAGCTTAGACGTCGGGGGGGAATGGTTCTTC.

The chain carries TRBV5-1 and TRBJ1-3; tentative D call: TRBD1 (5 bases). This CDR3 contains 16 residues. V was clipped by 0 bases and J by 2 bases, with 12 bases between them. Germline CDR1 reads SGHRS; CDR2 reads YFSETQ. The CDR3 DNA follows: TGCGCCAGCAGCTTGGCGTCGCGACAGACTGGAAACACCATATATTTT. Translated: CASSLASRQTGNTIYF.

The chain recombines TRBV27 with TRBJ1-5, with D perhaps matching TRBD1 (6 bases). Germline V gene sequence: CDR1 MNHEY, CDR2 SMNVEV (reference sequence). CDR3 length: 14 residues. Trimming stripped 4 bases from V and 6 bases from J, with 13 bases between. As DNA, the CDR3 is TGTGCCAGCAGTTCGGGACAAAGCGTTCAGCCCCAGCATTTT. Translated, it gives CASSSGQSVQPQHF.

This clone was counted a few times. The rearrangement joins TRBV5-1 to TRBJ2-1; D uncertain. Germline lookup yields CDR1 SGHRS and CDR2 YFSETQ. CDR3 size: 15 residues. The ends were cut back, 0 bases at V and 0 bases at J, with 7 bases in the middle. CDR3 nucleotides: TGCGCCAGCAGCTTGGAAAGCATCTCCTACAATGAGCAGTTCTTC. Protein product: CASSLESISYNEQFF.

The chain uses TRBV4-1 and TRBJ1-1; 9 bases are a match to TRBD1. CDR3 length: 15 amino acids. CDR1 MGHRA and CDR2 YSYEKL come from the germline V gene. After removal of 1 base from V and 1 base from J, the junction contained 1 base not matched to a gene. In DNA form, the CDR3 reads TGCGCCAGCAGCCAAGTGGGACAGGGGAACACTGAAGCTTTCTTT. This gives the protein CASSQVGQGNTEAFF.

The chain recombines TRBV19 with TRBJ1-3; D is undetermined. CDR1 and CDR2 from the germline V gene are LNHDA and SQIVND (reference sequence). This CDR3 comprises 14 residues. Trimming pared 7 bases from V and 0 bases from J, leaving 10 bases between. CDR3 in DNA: TGTGCCAGTATGAGGGCTTCCTCTGGAAACACCATATATTTT. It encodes CASMRASSGNTIYF.

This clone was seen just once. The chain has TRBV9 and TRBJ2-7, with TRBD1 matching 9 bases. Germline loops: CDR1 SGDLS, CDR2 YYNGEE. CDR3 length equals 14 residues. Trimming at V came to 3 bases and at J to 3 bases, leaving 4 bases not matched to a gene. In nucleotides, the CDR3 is TGTGCCAGCAGCGGTGGACAGGGGCTCTACGAGCAGTACTTC. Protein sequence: CASSGGQGLYEQYF.

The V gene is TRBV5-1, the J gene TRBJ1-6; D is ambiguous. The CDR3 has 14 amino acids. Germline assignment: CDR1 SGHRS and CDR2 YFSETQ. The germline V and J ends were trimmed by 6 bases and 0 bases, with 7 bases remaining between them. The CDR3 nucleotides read TGCGCCAGCACATGGAGCTCCTATAATTCACCCCTCCACTTT. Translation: CASTWSSYNSPLHF.

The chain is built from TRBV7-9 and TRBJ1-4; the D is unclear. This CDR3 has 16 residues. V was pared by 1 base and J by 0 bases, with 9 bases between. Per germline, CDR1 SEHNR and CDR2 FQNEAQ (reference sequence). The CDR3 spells CASSLDSVATNEKLFF. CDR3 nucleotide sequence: TGTGCCAGCAGCTTAGATAGCGTCGCAACTAATGAAAAACTGTTTTTT.

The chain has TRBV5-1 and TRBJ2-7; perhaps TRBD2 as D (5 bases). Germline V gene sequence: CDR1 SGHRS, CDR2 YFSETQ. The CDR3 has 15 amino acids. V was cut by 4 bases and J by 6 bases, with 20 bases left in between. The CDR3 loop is CASSPEASTLTEQYF. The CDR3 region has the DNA TGCGCCAGCAGCCCGGAGGCAAGTACGCTAACCGAGCAGTACTTC.

The CDR3 bases are TGTGCCAGCAGCTGGGGGGGGATCCAAGAGACCCAGTACTTC. Amino acid sequence: CASSWGGIQETQYF. V is TRBV7-9 and J is TRBJ2-5; TRBD2 matches at 7 bases. Germline CDR1 and CDR2: SEHNR and FQNEAQ (reference sequence). V lost 4 bases to trimming and J lost 1 base; unmatched junction nucleotides: 3. This CDR3 comprises 14 residues.

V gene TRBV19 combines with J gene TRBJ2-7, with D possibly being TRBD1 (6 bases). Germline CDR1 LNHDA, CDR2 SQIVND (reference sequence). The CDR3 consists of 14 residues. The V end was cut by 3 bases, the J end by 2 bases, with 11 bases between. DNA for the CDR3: TGTGCCAGTAGTATTGGCAGGGGAGCCTACGAGCAGTACTTC. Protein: CASSIGRGAYEQYF. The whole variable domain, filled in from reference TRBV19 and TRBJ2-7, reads DGGITQSPKYLFRKEGQNVTLSCEQNLNHDAMYWYRQDPGQGLRLIYYSQIVNDFQKGDIAEGYSVSREKKESFPLTVTSAQKNPTAFYLCASSIGRGAYEQYFGPGTRLTVT.